In this sample, the clone carrying this T cell receptor (beta chain) turned up many times. The entry originates in a study of regulatory T cells in long-lasting Graves disease. The ends were cut back, 3 bases at V and 3 bases at J, with 5 bases in the middle. The CDR3 has 13 residues. Looked up from germline, CDR1 is KGHDR and CDR2 is SFDVKD. Investigators prepared the TCR beta libraries by applying iRepertoire HTBI primers and Arm-PCR of CDR3 regions. Each CDR3 protein gets one entry after TCRdb re-called the multiplex PCR reads with MiXCR. The sample includes 350,000 to 450,000 distinct CDR3 sequences, over 15% seen only once; the top ten take less than 35%. This sample's time point: newly diagnosed GD, antithyroid drugs for less than 3 months. The TCR library was prepared using RNA isolated from PBMCs. This same sample was also part of a study on T cells in Graves' hyperthyroidism and ophthalmopathy.

The specimen comprised peripheral blood mononuclear cells (PBMCs), sampled at new diagnosis, from a patient treated with antithyroid drugs. The clonotype was recovered from a man in his forties with Graves disease. The rearrangement links TRBV24-1 to TRBJ2-1; D call uncertain. For the CDR3, the DNA is TGTGCCACCAGTGATACCCGCTACAATGAGCAGTTCTTC. Protein: CATSDTRYNEQFF.